These 7 T cell receptor delta chains originate from one sample sequenced in a study of Vδ1+ human thymocytes. Study-wide results and caveats: Highly polyclonal TRG and TRD repertoires with Gaussian CDR3 length distributions appeared in thymus.

Their recognized antigens are unknown. Extracted RNA was reverse transcribed into cDNA. Pooled V-gene forward primers with one constant-region reverse primer generated the CDR3 amplicons by multiplex PCR. TCRdb repeated clone calling on the multiplex PCR reads with CATT. The table shows 54,000 or so delta-chain clones, with 15% to 20% occurring only once. Sequencing was carried out using Vdelta1+ gamma-delta thymocytes from the thymus. Described subset: FACS-sorted CD3+ TCRalphabeta- TCRVdelta1+ TCRVdelta2- thymocytes. The receptors were sampled from a boy under three years old who had congenital heart surgery.

This clone was counted between two and nine times. The rearrangement uses TRDV1 and TRDJ1; 11 nucleotides match TRDD3. From germline, CDR1 is TSWWSYY and CDR2 QGS. This CDR3 is 17 amino acids long. Germline trimming cut 2 bases from V and 2 bases from J; bases unmatched to any gene: 7. In DNA form, the CDR3 reads TGTGCTCTTGGGGAAAGTGCCTGGGGGATACCAACCGATAAACTCATCTTT. Amino acids: CALGESAWGIPTDKLIF.

The genes are TRDV1 and TRDJ1; 9 bases map to TRDD2. V trimming: 4 bases; J trimming: 0 bases; junction bases outside the gene matches: 21. The germline V gene has CDR1 TSWWSYY and CDR2 QGS. The CDR3 consists of 21 residues. DNA for the CDR3: TGTGCTCTTGGGGGAAGCCTTCCTACGGTCTGCTGGGGGGCCAACACCGATAAACTCATCTTT. Translation: CALGGSLPTVCWGANTDKLIF.

This clone has just a few counts. The gene calls are TRDV1 and TRDJ1; 10 nucleotides match TRDD3. The CDR3 has 19 amino acids. Germline CDR1 and CDR2: TSWWSYY and QGS. V lost 0 bases and J lost 1; bases outside the gene matches: 11. CDR3 nucleotide sequence: TGTGCTCTTGGGGAACTCCCCGGTTACTGGGGGATTGGCACCGATAAACTCATCTTT. Its protein is CALGELPGYWGIGTDKLIF.

This clone has a handful of counts. V is TRDV1 and J is TRDJ1; the D gene is possibly TRDD3 (6 bases). The CDR3 runs to 23 residues. Trimming took off 6 bases at V and 0 bases at J, with 38 bases between the two ends. Germline V gene sequence: CDR1 TSWWSYY, CDR2 QGS. CDR3 nucleotide sequence: TGTGCTCTTGGTCAGAAAAGGCGATTCCCGCACTGGTCACGATACGGGGACACCGATAAACTCATCTTT. Its protein is CALGQKRRFPHWSRYGDTDKLIF.

This clone appeared a few times. The gene calls are TRDV1 and TRDJ1; TRDD3 aligns across 10 bases. The V gene's germline CDR1 is TSWWSYY and CDR2 QGS. The length of the CDR3 is 19 residues. Trimming cost V 2 bases and J 3 bases; bases outside gene matches: 15. CDR3 residues: CALGEKPARWGIQADKLIF. The DNA for the CDR3 is TGTGCTCTTGGGGAAAAACCCGCCCGTTGGGGGATACAGGCCGATAAACTCATCTTT.

Only a few counts were recorded for this clone. The genes are TRDV1 and TRDJ1; TRDD2 matches 9 bases. V shed 1 base and J 0 bases; nucleotides not matched to a gene: 12. Germline values: CDR1 TSWWSYY, CDR2 QGS. The CDR3 spans 19 residues. The CDR3 sequence is CALGERVTFLQLYTDKLIF. DNA of the CDR3: TGTGCTCTTGGGGAACGTGTGACCTTCCTACAGTTGTACACCGATAAACTCATCTTT.

On this clone: This sample includes further DNA sequences coding for the same CDR3. The genes are TRDV1 and TRDJ1; D gene unclear. V was pared by 0 bases and J by 4 bases, with 6 bases between. In germline, CDR1 is TSWWSYY, CDR2 QGS. The CDR3 spans 13 residues. The CDR3 nucleotides are TGTGCTCTTGGGGAACTTCCGATCGATAAACTCATCTTT. Its protein is CALGELPIDKLIF.